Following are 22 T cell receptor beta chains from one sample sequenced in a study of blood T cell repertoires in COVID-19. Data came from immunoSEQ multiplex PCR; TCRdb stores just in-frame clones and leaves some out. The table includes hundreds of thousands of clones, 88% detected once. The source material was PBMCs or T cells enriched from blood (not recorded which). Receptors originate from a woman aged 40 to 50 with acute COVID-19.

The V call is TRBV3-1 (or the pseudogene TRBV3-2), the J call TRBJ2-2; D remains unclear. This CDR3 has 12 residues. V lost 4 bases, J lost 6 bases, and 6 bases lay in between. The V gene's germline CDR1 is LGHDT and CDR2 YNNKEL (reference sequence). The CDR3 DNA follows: TGTGCCAGCAGCCTAATCCCCGGGGAGCTGTTTTTT. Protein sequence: CASSLIPGELFF.

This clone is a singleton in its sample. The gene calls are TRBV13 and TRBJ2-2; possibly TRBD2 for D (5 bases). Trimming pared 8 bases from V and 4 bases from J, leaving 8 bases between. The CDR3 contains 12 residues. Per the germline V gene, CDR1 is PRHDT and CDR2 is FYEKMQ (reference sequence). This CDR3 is CASLGATGELFF. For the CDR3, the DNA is TGTGCCAGCTTGGGAGCCACCGGGGAGCTGTTTTTT.

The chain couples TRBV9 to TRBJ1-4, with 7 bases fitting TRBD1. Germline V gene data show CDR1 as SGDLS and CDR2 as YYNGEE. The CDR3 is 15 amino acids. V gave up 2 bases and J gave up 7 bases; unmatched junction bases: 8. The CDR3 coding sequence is TGTGCCAGCAGCGTTTCAGGGGGGCTAGGTGAAAAACTGTTTTTT. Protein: CASSVSGGLGEKLFF.

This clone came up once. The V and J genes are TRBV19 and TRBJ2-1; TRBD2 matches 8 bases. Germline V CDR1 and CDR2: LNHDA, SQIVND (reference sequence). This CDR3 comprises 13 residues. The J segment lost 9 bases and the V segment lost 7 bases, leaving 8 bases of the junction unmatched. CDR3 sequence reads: CASTVGGAGEQFF. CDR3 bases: TGTGCCAGTACGGTCGGGGGGGCCGGTGAGCAGTTCTTC.

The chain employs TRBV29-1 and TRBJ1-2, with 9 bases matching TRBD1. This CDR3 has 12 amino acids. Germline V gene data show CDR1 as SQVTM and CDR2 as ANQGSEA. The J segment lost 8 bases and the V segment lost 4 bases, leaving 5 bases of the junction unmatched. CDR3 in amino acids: CSVVTGGRGYTF. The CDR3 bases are TGCAGCGTTGTAACAGGGGGCCGCGGCTACACCTTC.

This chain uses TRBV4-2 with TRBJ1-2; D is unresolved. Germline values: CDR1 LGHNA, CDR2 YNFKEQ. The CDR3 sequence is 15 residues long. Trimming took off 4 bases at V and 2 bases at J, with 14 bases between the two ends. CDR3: CASSPQARSNYGYTF. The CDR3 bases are TGTGCCAGCAGCCCTCAGGCAAGATCGAACTATGGCTACACCTTC.

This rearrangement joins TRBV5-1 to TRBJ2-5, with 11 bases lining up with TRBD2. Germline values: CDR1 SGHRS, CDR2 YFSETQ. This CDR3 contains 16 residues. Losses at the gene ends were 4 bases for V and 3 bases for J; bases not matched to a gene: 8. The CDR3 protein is CASSPSGGSTEETQYF. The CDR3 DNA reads TGCGCCAGCAGCCCTAGCGGGGGGTCTACCGAAGAGACCCAGTACTTC.

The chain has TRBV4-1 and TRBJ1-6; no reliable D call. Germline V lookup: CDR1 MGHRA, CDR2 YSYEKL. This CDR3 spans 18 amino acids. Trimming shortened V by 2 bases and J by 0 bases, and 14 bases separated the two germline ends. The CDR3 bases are TGCGCCAGCAGCCAAACCGAGCGGTCTAGCTCCTATAATTCACCCCTCCACTTT. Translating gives CASSQTERSSSYNSPLHF.

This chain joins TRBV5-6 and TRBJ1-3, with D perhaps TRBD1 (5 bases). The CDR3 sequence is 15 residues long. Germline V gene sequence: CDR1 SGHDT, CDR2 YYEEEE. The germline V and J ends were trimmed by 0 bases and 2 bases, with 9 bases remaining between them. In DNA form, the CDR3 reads TGTGCCAGCAGCTTGGTTGGAGGGGCTGGAAACACCATATATTTT. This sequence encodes CASSLVGGAGNTIYF.

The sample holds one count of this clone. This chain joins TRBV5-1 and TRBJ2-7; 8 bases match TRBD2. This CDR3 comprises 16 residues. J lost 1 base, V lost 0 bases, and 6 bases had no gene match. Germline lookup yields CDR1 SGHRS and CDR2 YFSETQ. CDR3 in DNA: TGCGCCAGCAGCTTGGCGCCAGCGGGGGAATCCTACGAGCAGTACTTC. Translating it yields CASSLAPAGESYEQYF.

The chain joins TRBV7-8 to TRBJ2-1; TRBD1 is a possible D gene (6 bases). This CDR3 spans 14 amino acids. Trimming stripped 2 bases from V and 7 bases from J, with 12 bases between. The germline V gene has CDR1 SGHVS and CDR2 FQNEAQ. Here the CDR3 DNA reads TGTGCCAGCAGCTTATATAGCCAGGGGAATGAGCAGTTCTTC. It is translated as CASSLYSQGNEQFF.

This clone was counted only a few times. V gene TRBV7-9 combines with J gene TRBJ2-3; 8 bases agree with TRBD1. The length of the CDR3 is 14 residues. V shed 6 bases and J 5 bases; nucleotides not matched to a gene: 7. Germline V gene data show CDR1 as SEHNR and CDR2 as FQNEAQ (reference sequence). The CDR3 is CASRKGQGGDTQYF. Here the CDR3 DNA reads TGTGCCAGCAGAAAAGGACAGGGTGGAGATACGCAGTATTTT.

CDR3 in amino acids: CASSQDLTGAYEQYF. CDR3 bases: TGTGCCAGCAGCCAAGATCTGACCGGGGCCTACGAGCAGTACTTC. V is TRBV3-1 (or the pseudogene TRBV3-2) and J is TRBJ2-7, with D possibly matching TRBD2 (5 bases). With 0 bases removed from V and 2 bases from J, the gap between germline ends came to 11 bases. The germline gives CDR1 LGHDT, CDR2 YNNKEL (reference sequence). CDR3 length: 15 amino acids.

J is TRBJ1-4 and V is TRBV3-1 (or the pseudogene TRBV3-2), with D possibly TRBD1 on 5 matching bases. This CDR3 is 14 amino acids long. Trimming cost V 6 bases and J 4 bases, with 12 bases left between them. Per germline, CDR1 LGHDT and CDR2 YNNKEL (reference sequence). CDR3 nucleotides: TGTGCCAGCAGTATGGGACTGTTTAATGAAAAACTGTTTTTT. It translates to CASSMGLFNEKLFF.

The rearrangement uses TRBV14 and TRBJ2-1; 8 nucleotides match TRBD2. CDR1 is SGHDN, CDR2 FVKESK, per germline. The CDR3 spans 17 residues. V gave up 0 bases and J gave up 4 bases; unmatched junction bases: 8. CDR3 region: CASSQDPAGGFYNEQFF. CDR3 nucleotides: TGTGCCAGCAGCCAAGATCCCGCGGGGGGTTTTTACAATGAGCAGTTCTTC.

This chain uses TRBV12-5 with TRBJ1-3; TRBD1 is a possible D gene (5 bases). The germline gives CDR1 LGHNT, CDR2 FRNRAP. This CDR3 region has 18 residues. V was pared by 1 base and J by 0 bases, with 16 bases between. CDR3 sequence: CASGLAAAGILSGNTIYF. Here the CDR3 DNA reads TGTGCTAGTGGTTTGGCAGCTGCAGGGATACTCTCTGGAAACACCATATATTTT.

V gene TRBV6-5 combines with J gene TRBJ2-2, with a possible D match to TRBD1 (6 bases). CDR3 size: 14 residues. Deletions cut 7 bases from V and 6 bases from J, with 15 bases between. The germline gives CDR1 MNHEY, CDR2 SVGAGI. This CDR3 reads CASMLFRGPGELFF. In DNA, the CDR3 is TGTGCCAGCATGCTCTTCAGGGGCCCCGGGGAGCTGTTTTTT.

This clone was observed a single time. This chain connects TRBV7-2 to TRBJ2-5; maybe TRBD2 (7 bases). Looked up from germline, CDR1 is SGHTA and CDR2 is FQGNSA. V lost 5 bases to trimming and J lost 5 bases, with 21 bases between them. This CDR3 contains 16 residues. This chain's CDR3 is CASSLQVSRGAETQYF. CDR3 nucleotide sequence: TGTGCCAGCAGCCTACAAGTTTCTCGGGGGGCTGAGACCCAGTACTTC.

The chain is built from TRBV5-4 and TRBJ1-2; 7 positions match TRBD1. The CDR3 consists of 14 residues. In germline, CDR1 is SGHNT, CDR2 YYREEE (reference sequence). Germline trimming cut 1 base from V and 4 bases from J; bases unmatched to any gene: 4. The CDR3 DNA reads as TGTGCCAGCAGCTTGAACAGGGGATCCTATGGCTACACCTTC. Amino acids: CASSLNRGSYGYTF.

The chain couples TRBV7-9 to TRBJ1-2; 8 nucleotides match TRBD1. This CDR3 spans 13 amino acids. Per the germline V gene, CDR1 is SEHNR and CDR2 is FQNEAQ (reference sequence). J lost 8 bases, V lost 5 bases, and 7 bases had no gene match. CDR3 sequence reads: CASSLGQGLGYTF. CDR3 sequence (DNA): TGTGCCAGCAGCCTTGGACAGGGCCTGGGCTACACCTTC.

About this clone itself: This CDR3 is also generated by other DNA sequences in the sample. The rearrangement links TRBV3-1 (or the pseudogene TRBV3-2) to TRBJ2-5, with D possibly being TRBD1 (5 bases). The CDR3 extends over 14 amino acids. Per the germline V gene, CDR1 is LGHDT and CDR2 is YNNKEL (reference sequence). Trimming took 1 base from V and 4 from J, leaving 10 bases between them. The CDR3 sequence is CASSQVTGGETQYF. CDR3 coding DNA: TGTGCCAGCAGCCAAGTAACAGGTGGAGAGACCCAGTACTTC.

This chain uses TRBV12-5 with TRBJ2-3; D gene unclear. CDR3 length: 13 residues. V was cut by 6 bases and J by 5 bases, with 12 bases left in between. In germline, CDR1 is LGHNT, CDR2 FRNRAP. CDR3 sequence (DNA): TGTGCTAGTGGGCGGCGTATGGAAGATACGCAGTATTTT. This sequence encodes CASGRRMEDTQYF. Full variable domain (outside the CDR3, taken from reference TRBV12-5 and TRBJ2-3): DARVTQTPRHKVTEMGQEVTMRCQPILGHNTVFWYRQTMMQGLELLAYFRNRAPLDDSGMPKDRFSAEMPDATLATLKIQPSEPRDSAVYFCASGRRMEDTQYFGPGTRLTVL.